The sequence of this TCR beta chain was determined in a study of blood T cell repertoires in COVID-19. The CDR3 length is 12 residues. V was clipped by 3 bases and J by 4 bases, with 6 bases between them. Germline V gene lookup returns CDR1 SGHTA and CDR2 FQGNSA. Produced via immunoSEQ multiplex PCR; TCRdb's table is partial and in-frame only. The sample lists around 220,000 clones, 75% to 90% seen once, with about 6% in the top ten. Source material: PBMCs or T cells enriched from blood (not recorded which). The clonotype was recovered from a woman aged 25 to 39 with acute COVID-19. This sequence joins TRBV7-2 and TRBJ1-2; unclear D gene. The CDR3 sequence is CASSLRGYGYTF. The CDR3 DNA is TGTGCCAGCAGCTTGCGGGGCTATGGCTACACCTTC.